In its sample, the clone carrying this T cell receptor beta chain was seen many times. Its antigen is not known. Sequencing used immunoSEQ multiplex PCR; TCRdb keeps in-frame clones, though not all of them. The sample contains roughly 140,000 clones, about 92% of which appear only once. Trimming took 1 base from V and 1 from J, leaving 8 bases between them. Per the germline V gene, CDR1 is LNHNV and CDR2 is YYDKDF (reference sequence). The CDR3 consists of 14 residues. The data originate from a study of T cell responses to AZD1222 COVID-19 vaccine. General observations from the study: Spike regions recognized by vaccine-associated CD4 TCRs spanned the protein, led by 160-218 and 743-854. Two doses of AZD1222 preceded a rise in Spike-specific TCR breadth and depth.

Sequencing used peripheral blood, obtained on day 0 of AZD1222 vaccination. The sequence derives from an adult in good health. V and J are TRBV15 and TRBJ2-7, with a weak D call TRBD1 (6 bases). The DNA for the CDR3 is TGTGCCACCAGCAGAGCCGGGACATCCTACGAGCAGTACTTC. Its protein is CATSRAGTSYEQYF.